Listed below are T cell receptor beta chains from one sample, sequenced in a study of cytomegalovirus exposure and HLA in healthy donors. The repertoire was sequenced with immunoSEQ multiplex PCR; TCRdb's copy has only in-frame clones and lacks some. The sample records approximately 75,000 clones, roughly 80% being singletons. The sample comprised PBMCs. These receptors all come from a male donor in good health and CMV-seronegative. Each CDR3 is given with its conserved first and last residue. Each record gives: J gene, V gene, CDR3 protein.

>TRBJ2-3|TRBV4-2
CASSQRTSGAVPGGDTQYF
>TRBJ2-5|TRBV9
CASSVVAAGPQETQYF
>.|TRBV29-1
CSVSVAYEQYF
>TRBJ2-3|TRBV29-1
CSAVLRHRTDAQYF
>TRBJ1-1|TRBV19
CASSEGMNTEAFF
>TRBJ1-5|TRBV4-1
CASSRDRENQPQHF
>TRBJ1-2|TRBV27
CASSYNGPNYGYTF
>TRBJ2-3|TRBV5-6
CASSSWDRDSGF
>TRBJ1-2|TRBV7-3
CASSYTGSGGYTF
>TRBJ1-3|TRBV12-5
CASGLSLSGNTIYF
>TRBJ2-7|TRBV21-1
CASSKLGQLGLGAYEQYF
>TRBJ2-1|TRBV5-4
CASSKTSNSGEQFF
>TRBJ1-6|TRBV27
CASSTTGIQNSPLHF
>TRBJ1-2|TRBV23-1
CASTPDRTTLNYGYTF
>TRBJ2-7|TRBV4-1
CASSPRGGVEQYF
>TRBJ1-2|TRBV6-1
CASSESGRGSYGYTF
>TRBJ1-2|TRBV6-1
CASSPEINYGYTF
>TRBJ2-7|TRBV9
CASSVSGTGPSYEQYF
>TRBJ1-4|TRBV7-9
CASSLDSMIEKLFF
>TRBJ2-7|TRBV5-6
CASNKEPGHSGTFYEQYF
>TRBJ2-2|TRBV14
CASSQGDRSRGYTGELFF
>TRBJ2-7|TRBV4-1
CASSQETGRGREQYF
>TRBJ2-3|TRBV6-6
CASSSRGGPDTQYF
>TRBJ1-2|TRBV29-1
CSAALRGFGGYTF
>.|TRBV5-6
CASSFDRGVSYEQYF
>TRBJ2-3|TRBV19
CASRSGRAGTDTQYF
>TRBJ2-3|TRBV7-9
CSSSLAGAIWSDTQYF